The sequence of this T cell receptor (beta chain) was determined in a study of cytomegalovirus exposure and HLA in healthy donors. The PCR was carried out with 60 Vbeta primers and 13 Jbeta primers. Clones were read by immunoSEQ multiplex PCR, and TCRdb kept only the in-frame ones, dropping some. In the table there are 200,000 or so clones, less than 90% of which are singletons. The count of this clone is one. Its matching antigen is unknown. Study-wide findings and caveats: The authors enumerated over 150 TCR beta chains as linked to cytomegalovirus.

Germline V gives CDR1 MRHNA, CDR2 SNTAGT. V lost 8 bases and J 1 base, leaving 12 bases between the germline ends. The CDR3 is 13 residues long. The chain joins TRBV6-4 to TRBJ2-7, with D possibly matching TRBD1 (5 bases). The source is a boy aged 5-17 years in good health and CMV-seronegative. Source material: PBMCs. In nucleotides, the CDR3 is TGTGCCAGCCCCTGGGGCAGTTCCTACGAGCAGTACTTC. Translation gives CASPWGSSYEQYF.